This paragraph covers one TCR beta chain sequence. What it binds is not known. The sample is drawn from a study of T cells expressing NK-cell markers. Whole-study context: Sorted T-cell subsets CD3+CD56+NKG2C+, CD3+CD56+NKG2C- and CD3+CD56-NKG2C+ were TCR beta-sequenced. Study outcomes and limitations: Dominance of the CD3+CD56-NKG2C+ fraction by these clonotypes also held in several donors.

A 5'RACE template switching approach incorporating UMIs was used to make TCR beta cDNA. Each CDR3 protein gets one entry in TCRdb, which reprocessed the 5' RACE reads and gives no DNA. The sample spans about 150,000 distinct CDR3 sequences; the ten largest clones claim less than 15%. Sequenced: blood T cells: a sorted CD56 or NKG2C T cell subset, CD4+ or CD8+ T cells, or bulk PBMC T cells (not recorded which). The origin of this receptor is a young man in good health.

CDR3 loop: CASGGTGDFYEQYF. J is TRBJ2-7 and V is TRBV6-1; without DNA, the TCRdb call of TRBD1 cannot be checked. CDR1 is MNHNS, CDR2 SASEGT, per germline. This CDR3 has 14 amino acids.